This T cell receptor (beta chain) was profiled in a study of CD8 T cells in ankylosing spondylitis. Findings of the study overall: Disease-linked clones proved CD8+ and comparatively uncommon in peripheral blood.

In TCRdb, the 5' RACE reads were re-called with MiXCR into one record per CDR3 protein. The sample consists of about 160,000 distinct CDR3 sequences, approximately 9% of them appearing once. Of note for this clonotype: Its antigen is unknown.

The CDR3 consists of 15 residues. Germline CDR1 reads MNHEY; CDR2 reads SVGAGI. With 2 bases removed from V and 0 bases from J, the gap between germline ends came to 7 bases. The sample was blood, either unsorted or a sorted T cell fraction (not recorded which). The chain links TRBV6-5 to TRBJ2-2; no reliable D call. The TCR was taken from a female donor with ankylosing spondylitis or in good health (not recorded which). As DNA, the CDR3 is TGTGCCAGCAGTTACAGGAGACCGAACACCGGGGAGCTGTTTTTT. Its translation: CASSYRRPNTGELFF.